The clone carrying this TCR beta chain was seen at least ten times. Its target is unknown. It was RNA transcripts that yielded the amplified TCR beta CDR3 regions. RT-PCR in the first round (using the HTBI primer set) targeted the TCR CDR3. Using its own MiXCR run on the multiplex PCR reads, TCRdb lists one record per CDR3 protein. Here the sample spans about 480,000 distinct CDR3 sequences, roughly an eighth being singletons. The data derive from a study of T cells in Graves' hyperthyroidism and ophthalmopathy. General observations from the study: In the analysis, a 13 V-J model separated ophthalmopathy from stable hyperthyroidism.

Together with thyroid ultrasound, orbital computed tomography, serum thyroxine and TRAb, clinical symptoms were used for diagnoses. Around 10 ml of fresh peripheral blood supplied the PBMCs. This CDR3 contains 14 residues. Trimming left V 3 bases short and J 3 bases short, with 9 bases between. Per the germline V gene, CDR1 is SGHTA and CDR2 is FQGNSA. Specimen: blood. The chain links TRBV7-2 to TRBJ1-5, with D hard to call. This sequence was found in a woman younger than 35 with Graves' hyperthyroidism. The CDR3 sequence: CASSLGTHNQPQHF. The CDR3 DNA follows: TGTGCCAGCAGCTTGGGTACACACAATCAGCCCCAGCATTTT.